The entry that follows covers one TCR beta chain sequence. Using immunoSEQ multiplex PCR, the repertoire was profiled, and TCRdb retains in-frame clones only, with some absent. The sample has a few hundred thousand clones, about 90% seen once. This record belongs to a study of blood T cell repertoires in COVID-19. Trimming took 6 bases from V and 7 from J, leaving 21 bases between them. This CDR3 region has 14 residues. Germline CDR1 SQVTM, CDR2 ANQGSEA. The sequenced material came from PBMCs or T cells enriched from blood (not recorded which). V and J are TRBV29-1 and TRBJ1-2; possibly TRBD1 for D (6 bases). The origin of this receptor is a woman aged 25 to 39 who had recovered from COVID-19. In DNA form, the CDR3 reads TGCAGCGTGCCCCGGGAGGGGGGCGCGAGTGGCTACACCTTC. It encodes CSVPREGGASGYTF.